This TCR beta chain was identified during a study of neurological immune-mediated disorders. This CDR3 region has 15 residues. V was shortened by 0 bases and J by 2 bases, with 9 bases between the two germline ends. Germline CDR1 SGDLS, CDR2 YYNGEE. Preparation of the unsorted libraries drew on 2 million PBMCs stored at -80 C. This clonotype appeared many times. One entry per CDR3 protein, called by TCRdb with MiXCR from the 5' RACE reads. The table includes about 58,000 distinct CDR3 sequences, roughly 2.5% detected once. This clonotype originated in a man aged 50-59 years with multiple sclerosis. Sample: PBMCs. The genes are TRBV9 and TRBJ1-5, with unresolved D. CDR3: CASSVGGYGNQPQHF. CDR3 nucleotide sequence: TGTGCCAGCAGCGTAGGCGGATATGGCAATCAGCCCCAGCATTTT.